The clone carrying this T cell receptor beta chain was seen more than once but under ten times. Its specificity is not known. Tregs were sorted as CD4+CD25+CD127-/low cells. Full-length variable regions came from constant-region reverse primers plus semi-nested Nested Universal Primer A PCR. TCRdb itself ran the 5' RACE reads through MiXCR, one entry per CDR3 protein. Of 8,600 or so distinct CDR3 sequences in the sample, under 70% were seen once. CDR1 is KGHSH and CDR2 is LQKENI in the germline V gene. The V end lost 5 bases, the J end lost 1 base, and 11 bases lay between the germline ends. There are 14 residues in the CDR3. Study outcomes and limitations: Whole repertoires were not studied in the larger cohort, only one V-J beta rearrangement.

V gene TRBV18 combines with J gene TRBJ2-5, with a possible D match to TRBD1 (6 bases). Sequencing used Tregs sorted from a lymph node. The origin of this receptor is a female donor with breast cancer. CDR3 in amino acids: CASSTTGLQETQYF. Written as DNA, the CDR3 is TGTGCCAGCTCAACGACAGGCCTCCAAGAGACCCAGTACTTC.